Each of the 17 T cell receptor beta chains below was sequenced from the same sample in a study of immune reconstitution after stem cell transplant in scleroderma. Each CDR3 protein gets one entry after TCRdb re-called the RT-PCR reads with MiXCR. The table records about 4,800 distinct CDR3 sequences, 7.5% to 9.5% of them present only once. This sample was obtained before or after autologous hematopoietic stem cell transplantation (not recorded which). These receptors came from a male donor with systemic sclerosis.

The genes are TRBV10-2 and TRBJ2-3; D call uncertain. The CDR3 loop spans 15 amino acids. The V and J ends lost 3 bases and 4 bases respectively, with 14 bases between them. The V gene's germline CDR1 is WSHSY and CDR2 SAAADI. The CDR3 here is CASSEVGPEADTQYF. Here the CDR3 DNA reads TGCGCCAGCAGTGAAGTCGGGCCAGAGGCAGATACGCAGTATTTT.

The rearrangement joins TRBV15 to TRBJ1-5; no clear D gene. Germline V gene sequence: CDR1 LNHNV, CDR2 YYDKDF (reference sequence). V gave up 0 bases and J gave up 2 bases, with 11 bases separating them. This CDR3 contains 16 residues. Here the CDR3 DNA reads TGTGCCACCAGCAGAGATCTTGGGCGTCGCAATCAGCCCCAGCATTTT. It translates to CATSRDLGRRNQPQHF.

V usage is TRBV20-1 and J usage is TRBJ2-2; 9 bases agree with TRBD2. Looked up from germline, CDR1 is DFQATT and CDR2 is SNEGSKA (reference sequence). V dropped 4 bases and J dropped 4; count of bases not matched to a gene: 7. The CDR3 consists of 15 residues. CDR3 bases: TGCAGTGCTACCCCGACTAGCGGTGTCACCGGGGAGCTGTTTTTT. It is translated as CSATPTSGVTGELFF.

V is TRBV6-5 and J is TRBJ1-1; D not certain. V shed 7 bases and J shed 1 base, with 4 bases lying between them. The CDR3 runs 11 residues. CDR1 and CDR2 from the germline V gene are MNHEY and SVGAGI. This chain's CDR3 is CASIQNTEAFF. DNA for the CDR3: TGTGCCAGCATTCAGAACACTGAAGCTTTCTTT.

This clonotype came up a few times. J is TRBJ2-7 and V is TRBV12-3 or TRBV12-4; D is perhaps TRBD2 (5 bases). The CDR3 extends over 12 amino acids. V lost 1 base to trimming and J lost 5 bases, with 6 bases between them. CDR3 loop: CASSLDGNEQYF. DNA for the CDR3: TGTGCCAGCAGTTTAGACGGGAACGAGCAGTACTTC.

Relative to its sample, this clonotype is medium-sized (0.01 to 0.1%). The rearrangement links TRBV29-1 to TRBJ2-1; tentative D call: TRBD2 (6 bases). The germline V and J ends were trimmed by 3 bases and 4 bases, with 25 bases remaining between them. The CDR3 loop spans 18 amino acids. Germline loops: CDR1 SQVTM, CDR2 ANQGSEA. CDR3 sequence reads: CSVDPFSASSETYNEQFF. The CDR3, as DNA: TGCAGCGTTGACCCTTTCTCGGCTTCTAGCGAGACTTACAATGAGCAGTTCTTC.

This clonotype has just a few counts. The J gene is TRBJ1-2, the V gene TRBV5-1; 7 bases align to TRBD1. V trimming: 4 bases; J trimming: 0 bases; junction bases outside the gene matches: 12. CDR3 size: 17 residues. CDR1 SGHRS and CDR2 YFSETQ come from the germline V gene. CDR3 amino acids: CASSHDFDRAANYGYTF. In nucleotides, the CDR3 is TGCGCCAGCAGCCATGATTTTGACAGGGCGGCTAACTATGGCTACACCTTC.

This clonotype was counted between two and nine times. V and J are TRBV6-5 and TRBJ1-2; TRBD1 matches 7 bases. The germline CDR1 and CDR2 sequences are MNHEY and SVGAGI. The CDR3 extends over 14 amino acids. V dropped 6 bases and J dropped 2; count of bases not matched to a gene: 6. CDR3 region: CASRPDRMNYGYTF. The CDR3 region has the DNA TGTGCCAGCAGACCGGACAGGATGAACTATGGCTACACCTTC.

This clonotype was seen only a few times. The chain is built from TRBV20-1 and TRBJ2-1, with TRBD2 matching 10 bases. The CDR3 runs 15 residues. J gave up 7 bases and V 7 bases, and 13 bases lay outside the gene matches. Germline assignment: CDR1 DFQATT and CDR2 SNEGSKA (reference sequence). The CDR3 loop is CSVKGASGGKNEQFF. The CDR3 coding sequence is TGCAGTGTAAAGGGGGCTAGCGGGGGTAAGAATGAGCAGTTCTTC.

This clonotype was found a few times. This chain links TRBV5-6 with TRBJ1-3, with D perhaps TRBD1 (5 bases). Deletions cut 4 bases from V and 0 bases from J, with 11 bases between. Germline CDR1 is SGHDT and CDR2 is YYEEEE. The CDR3 is made up of 15 amino acids. CDR3 residues: CASSPRGFSGNTIYF. The DNA for the CDR3 is TGTGCCAGCAGCCCGCGGGGCTTCTCTGGAAACACCATATATTTT.

This clonotype occurred a few times. The junction does not match germline at one end; this may be a read error. The chain has TRBV28 and TRBJ1-3; D remains unclear. Per germline, CDR1 MDHEN and CDR2 SYDVKM. This CDR3 has 12 residues. The CDR3 sequence: CVSSFGVLTIYF. In nucleotides, the CDR3 is TGTGTCAGCAGTTTTGGGGTGCTCACCATATATTTT.

This sequence joins TRBV4-3 and TRBJ2-7, with D possibly TRBD1 on 6 matching bases. CDR1 is LGHNA and CDR2 is YSLEER in the germline V gene. This CDR3 is built from 14 residues. Trimming cost V 4 bases and J 4 bases, with 14 bases left between them. The CDR3 loop is CASSRDQGWYEQYF. CDR3 DNA sequence: TGCGCCAGCAGCCGAGATCAGGGGTGGTACGAGCAGTACTTC.

This clonotype has a handful of counts. The CDR3 region has the DNA TGCGCCAGCAGCTTGGCCCTGGGGACAGGTGATCTCGAGCAGTACTTC. Translated: CASSLALGTGDLEQYF. The chain couples TRBV5-1 to TRBJ2-7; 8 bases line up with TRBD1. This CDR3 is 16 amino acids long. V dropped 0 bases and J dropped 6; count of bases not matched to a gene: 11. Germline V gene sequence: CDR1 SGHRS, CDR2 YFSETQ.

The genes are TRBV20-1 and TRBJ2-1, with TRBD2 matching 11 bases. This CDR3 is 17 amino acids long. Germline-derived CDR1 and CDR2 are DFQATT and SNEGSKA (reference sequence). V shed 3 bases, J shed 6 bases, and the junction held 13 bases outside the gene matches. The CDR3: CSARKTHSGGAGNEQFF. In DNA form, the CDR3 reads TGCAGTGCTAGGAAGACCCATAGCGGGGGGGCGGGCAATGAGCAGTTCTTC.

This clonotype has just a few counts. The chain has TRBV27 and TRBJ2-2; maybe TRBD1 (6 bases). V lost 7 bases and J lost 2, with 17 bases in between. The CDR3 has 16 amino acids. Germline-derived CDR1 and CDR2 are MNHEY and SMNVEV (reference sequence). CDR3 region: CASKKIRQANTGELFF. The CDR3 bases are TGTGCCAGCAAGAAAATTCGACAGGCCAACACCGGGGAGCTGTTTTTT.

This clonotype was detected only once. One junction end does not reproduce the germline sequence, and a read error may be involved. This rearrangement joins TRBV11-2 to TRBJ2-1; no clear D gene. The germline V gene has CDR1 SGHAT and CDR2 FQNNGV. This CDR3 is built from 13 residues. The CDR3 region is CASSLEVGGRLAF. The CDR3, as DNA: TGTGCCAGCAGCTTAGAGGTGGGCGGAAGGTTGGCCTTC.

J is TRBJ2-7 and V is TRBV29-1; 8 positions agree with TRBD1. Germline V gene lookup returns CDR1 SQVTM and CDR2 ANQGSEA. Unmatched junction bases numbered 10, after V lost 7 bases and J lost 5 bases. This CDR3 is 13 amino acids long. Written as DNA, the CDR3 is TGCAGCGCTGGAGACAGGGGCATCAACGAGCAGTACTTC. Its protein product is CSAGDRGINEQYF.